The rows below give T cell receptor beta chains drawn from one sample of a study of spatial heterogeneity in lung cancer. TCRdb reprocessed the 5' RACE reads via MiXCR and lists one record per CDR3 protein. This table holds around 8,800 distinct CDR3 sequences, 4.5% found once. The sample in question was lung tumor tissue, obtained at surgery. The origin of the receptors is a female donor with early-stage non-small cell lung cancer. Each CDR3 is given with its conserved first and last residue. D genes are given only for firm matches. Some rows have no size entry. The others give once, few or many, or a class for an expanded clone.

size	D	J	V	CDR3	DNA
-	TRBD1	TRBJ2-5	TRBV20-1	CSAPDDRGVTQYF	TGCAGTGCACCAGACGACAGGGGAGTGACCCAGTACTTC
many	TRBD2	TRBJ2-1	TRBV30	CAWLGLAGKFF	TGTGCCTGGTTGGGACTAGCGGGGAAGTTCTTC
many	-	TRBJ1-1	TRBV30	CAWMAVGSTEAFF	TGTGCCTGGATGGCCGTGGGGAGCACTGAAGCTTTCTTT
many	-	TRBJ1-1	TRBV29-1	CSVGEGENTEAFF	TGCAGCGTGGGGGAGGGGGAGAACACTGAAGCTTTCTTT
many	-	TRBJ2-4	TRBV20-1	CSAKGSNHKNIQYF	TGCAGTGCCAAAGGGAGTAACCACAAAAACATTCAGTACTTC
many	-	TRBJ1-1	TRBV5-1	CASSFGAVGDTEAFF	TGCGCCAGCAGTTTCGGGGCGGTGGGGGACACTGAAGCTTTCTTT
-	-	TRBJ2-5	TRBV29-1	CSVELGMETQYF	TGCAGCGTTGAACTCGGGATGGAGACCCAGTACTTC
many	-	TRBJ2-7	TRBV28	CASSVAGATIYEQYF	TGTGCCAGCAGTGTCGCGGGGGCCACTATATACGAGCAGTACTTC
many	-	TRBJ2-1	TRBV6-4	CASSLDRGDNEQFF	TGTGCCAGCAGCCTCGACAGAGGGGACAATGAGCAGTTCTTC
many	-	TRBJ2-5	TRBV2	CAAYFQETQYF	TGTGCCGCCTACTTCCAAGAGACCCAGTACTTC
medium-sized	TRBD1	TRBJ1-6	TRBV5-1	CASSRATGENSPLHF	TGCGCCAGCAGCCGGGCGACAGGGGAGAATTCACCCCTCCACTTT
many	TRBD1	TRBJ2-7	TRBV6-7	CATDITNRGHLYEQYF	TGTGCCACCGACATCACAAACAGGGGGCACCTTTACGAGCAGTACTTC
medium-sized	-	TRBJ2-1	TRBV20-1	CSAPRVASNNEQFF	TGCAGTGCCCCCCGAGTAGCGAGCAACAATGAGCAGTTCTTC
medium-sized	-	TRBJ1-2	TRBV12-3/TRBV12-4	CASSLGPNGYTF	TGTGCCAGCAGTTTGGGACCTAATGGCTACACCTTC
many	-	TRBJ2-1	TRBV30	CAWSPAPGEQFF	TGTGCCTGGAGTCCGGCGCCCGGTGAGCAGTTCTTC
many	TRBD2	TRBJ2-7	TRBV11-3	CASTQTPTSGSPAGYEQYF	TGTGCCAGCACCCAAACTCCGACTAGCGGTTCCCCCGCGGGGTACGAGCAGTACTTC
many	TRBD1	TRBJ1-2	TRBV20-1	CSANLPGGIKGYTF	TGCAGTGCCAATCTCCCAGGGGGTATTAAGGGCTACACCTTC
-	TRBD1	TRBJ1-2	TRBV6-1	CASSLGQEDGYNF	TGTGCCAGCAGTCTTGGACAGGAAGACGGCTACAACTTC
many	-	TRBJ1-2	TRBV4-1	CASSQGAVLLNYGYTF	TGCGCCAGCAGCCAAGGGGCAGTCCTCCTTAACTATGGCTACACCTTC
-	-	TRBJ2-3	TRBV19	CASTGRAGSQAGTDTQYF	TGTGCCAGTACAGGGCGCGCGGGGAGCCAGGCGGGCACAGATACGCAGTATTTT
many	-	TRBJ1-1	TRBV20-1	CSARYSFF	TGCAGTGCTAGATATAGTTTCTTT
many	TRBD1	TRBJ1-1	TRBV7-3	CASSPTGMDTEAFF	TGTGCCAGCAGCCCGACAGGGATGGACACTGAAGCTTTCTTT
many	-	TRBJ2-1	TRBV28	CASSLGGEVNEQFF	TGTGCCAGCAGTTTAGGGGGCGAGGTCAATGAGCAGTTCTTC
many	-	TRBJ2-1	TRBV5-1	CASSLPLLVAYNEQFF	TGCGCCAGCAGTTTGCCCCTACTAGTAGCCTACAATGAGCAGTTCTTC
medium-sized	-	TRBJ1-1	TRBV7-4	CASSLPGGNEAFF	TGTGCCAGCAGCTTACCCGGGGGCAATGAAGCTTTCTTT
many	TRBD2	TRBJ2-1	TRBV12-3/TRBV12-4	CASSTSGRENEQFF	TGTGCCAGCAGTACTAGCGGAAGAGAGAATGAGCAGTTCTTC
-	-	TRBJ1-2	TRBV11-2	CASSFPPGAPVTNF	TGTGCCAGCAGCTTCCCGCCAGGGGCACCTGTAACCAACTTC
many	-	TRBJ1-2	TRBV29-1	CSVYGESNYGYTF	TGCAGCGTCTATGGGGAGTCTAACTATGGCTACACCTTC
many	-	TRBJ2-7	TRBV14	CASSPLFGGSPYEQYF	TGTGCCAGCAGCCCACTTTTTGGGGGATCCCCCTACGAGCAGTACTTC
many	-	TRBJ1-1	TRBV18	CASSPTHPTEAFF	TGTGCCAGCTCACCAACCCACCCCACTGAAGCTTTCTTT
many	-	TRBJ1-4	TRBV4-2	CASSQATQGKLFF	TGTGCCAGCAGCCAAGCCACCCAGGGGAAACTGTTTTTT
medium-sized	-	TRBJ2-7	TRBV7-8	CASNNNGDEQYF	TGTGCCAGCAACAATAATGGGGACGAGCAGTACTTC
medium-sized	-	TRBJ1-6	TRBV9	CASSFDYGTPNSPLHF	TGTGCCAGCAGCTTCGACTACGGGACCCCTAATTCACCCCTCCACTTT